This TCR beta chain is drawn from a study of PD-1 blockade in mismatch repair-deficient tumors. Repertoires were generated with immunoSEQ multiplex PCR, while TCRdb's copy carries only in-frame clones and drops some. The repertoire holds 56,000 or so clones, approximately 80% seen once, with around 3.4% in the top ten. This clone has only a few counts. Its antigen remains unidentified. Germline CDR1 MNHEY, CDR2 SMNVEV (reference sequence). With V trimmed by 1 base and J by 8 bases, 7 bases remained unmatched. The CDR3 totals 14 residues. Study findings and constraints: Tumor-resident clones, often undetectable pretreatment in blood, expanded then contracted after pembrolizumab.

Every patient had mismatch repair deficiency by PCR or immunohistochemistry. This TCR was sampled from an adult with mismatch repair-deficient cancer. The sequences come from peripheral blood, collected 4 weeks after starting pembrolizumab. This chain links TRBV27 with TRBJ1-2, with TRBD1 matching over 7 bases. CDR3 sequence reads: CASSLLGGVLGYTF. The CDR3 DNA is TGTGCCAGCAGTTTATTAGGGGGCGTCCTGGGCTACACCTTC.